These 12 T cell receptor beta chains originate from one sample sequenced in a study of shared clonotypes between healthy human individuals. TCRdb keeps only in-frame clones here, not all; method: immunoSEQ multiplex PCR. There are 2 million to 2.5 million clones in the sample; about nine tenths occur only once, and around 0.38% lies in the top ten. Sequences were obtained from naive CD4+ T cells from PBMCs. Documented subset: CD45RA+ positively selected. Source of these receptors: a man younger than 30 in good health. Some clones in this sample may be carry-over from other donors' samples.

This clone occurred a few times. J is TRBJ2-7 and V is TRBV18; D remains ambiguous. The CDR3 is 11 residues long. Germline V CDR1 and CDR2: KGHSH, LQKENI. The V end lost 2 bases, the J end lost 4 bases, and 3 bases lay between the germline ends. CDR3 sequence (DNA): TGTGCCAGCTCACCAAAGTACGAGCAGTACTTC. Protein product: CASSPKYEQYF.

The chain combines TRBV7-2 with TRBJ1-2, with D possibly being TRBD1 (5 bases). CDR1 and CDR2 (germline): SGHTA, FQGNSA. The CDR3 runs to 14 residues. V lost 5 bases to trimming and J lost 4 bases, with 14 bases between them. CDR3: CASSRLRDGYGYTF. CDR3 coding DNA: TGTGCCAGCAGCCGTTTGAGGGACGGCTATGGCTACACCTTC.

This chain uses TRBV5-1 with TRBJ2-5; 9 bases fit TRBD2. Germline V gene sequence: CDR1 SGHRS, CDR2 YFSETQ. This CDR3 region has 17 residues. Germline trimming cut 0 bases from V and 2 bases from J; bases unmatched to any gene: 8. The CDR3, as DNA: TGCGCCAGCAGCTTGGCCCCGGGGACTAGCTTACAAGAGACCCAGTACTTC. The encoded protein is CASSLAPGTSLQETQYF.

This rearrangement joins TRBV11-2 to TRBJ2-2, with 10 bases identical to TRBD2. The CDR3 runs 16 residues. The V gene end was trimmed by 4 bases and the J gene end by 3 bases; junction bases not matched to a gene: 5. Germline-derived CDR1 and CDR2 are SGHAT and FQNNGV. CDR3 coding DNA: TGTGCCAGCAGCTGGACGACTAGCGGGTACACCGGGGAGCTGTTTTTT. It encodes CASSWTTSGYTGELFF.

The CDR3 spells CASSPVDPPGDYGYTF. CDR3 sequence (DNA): TGTGCCAGCTCACCCGTAGATCCGCCGGGGGACTATGGCTACACCTTC. The chain links TRBV18 to TRBJ1-2; possibly TRBD1 for D (5 bases). The germline V and J ends were trimmed by 3 bases and 3 bases, with 17 bases remaining between them. This CDR3 spans 16 amino acids. Germline CDR1 and CDR2: KGHSH and LQKENI.

The chain is built from TRBV6-5 and TRBJ1-2; D remains unclear. Germline loops: CDR1 MNHEY, CDR2 SVGAGI. The CDR3 runs 13 residues. The V gene lost 0 bases and the J gene lost 5 bases, with 7 bases spanning the gap. The DNA of the CDR3 is TGTGCCAGCAGTTACTCTGTCGGGTATGGCTACACCTTC. It yields the protein CASSYSVGYGYTF.

Worth noting for this clone: Other nucleotide sequences in the sample specify the same CDR3. The V gene is TRBV19, the J gene TRBJ1-2; D is possibly TRBD1 (5 bases). The CDR3 runs to 15 residues. Trimming cost V 3 bases and J 2 bases, with 13 bases left between them. Germline CDR1 and CDR2: LNHDA and SQIVND (reference sequence). The CDR3 DNA reads TGTGCCAGTAGTATCTCCCAGGGACTCAACTATGGCTACACCTTC. Protein product: CASSISQGLNYGYTF. Together with reference TRBV19 and TRBJ1-2, the CDR3 gives the full variable domain: DGGITQSPKYLFRKEGQNVTLSCEQNLNHDAMYWYRQDPGQGLRLIYYSQIVNDFQKGDIAEGYSVSREKKESFPLTVTSAQKNPTAFYLCASSISQGLNYGYTFGSGTRLTVV.

This sequence joins TRBV6-6 and TRBJ2-7, with 8 bases aligning to TRBD2. This CDR3 is 14 amino acids long. Trimming cost V 7 bases and J 0 bases; bases outside gene matches: 5. Germline CDR1 reads MNHNY; CDR2 reads SVGAGI (reference sequence). CDR3 nucleotides: TGTGCCAGCACCACGGGGGGGAGCTCCTACGAGCAGTACTTC. It specifies CASTTGGSSYEQYF.

V usage is TRBV5-4 and J usage is TRBJ1-2, with 7 bases fitting TRBD1. This CDR3 spans 13 amino acids. Germline-derived CDR1 and CDR2 are SGHNT and YYREEE (reference sequence). Trimming at V came to 4 bases and at J to 8 bases, leaving 8 bases not matched to a gene. The CDR3 region has the DNA TGTGCCAGCAGCCGCGACAGGGCCTGGGGCTACACCTTC. Its protein product is CASSRDRAWGYTF.

CDR3 protein: CASSLSRQSRVRGYTF. In nucleotides, the CDR3 is TGTGCCAGCAGTTTATCGCGCCAGAGCAGGGTGCGAGGCTACACCTTC. V gene TRBV27 combines with J gene TRBJ1-2; tentative D call: TRBD1 (5 bases). Looked up from germline, CDR1 is MNHEY and CDR2 is SMNVEV (reference sequence). V was trimmed by 0 bases and J by 8 bases, leaving 19 bases between them. The CDR3 consists of 16 residues.

The chain joins TRBV7-2 to TRBJ1-4; D remains ambiguous. CDR1 and CDR2 (germline): SGHTA, FQGNSA. V was trimmed by 5 bases and J by 12 bases, leaving 10 bases between them. CDR3 length: 11 amino acids. The CDR3 here is CASSPSSELFF. The CDR3 region has the DNA TGTGCCAGCAGCCCATCCTCTGAACTGTTTTTT.

V usage is TRBV19 and J usage is TRBJ1-1; maybe TRBD1 (6 bases). The germline gives CDR1 LNHDA, CDR2 SQIVND (reference sequence). V gave up 6 bases and J gave up 0 bases, with 14 bases separating them. This CDR3 contains 15 residues. This chain's CDR3 is CASRVSGTLNTEAFF. The DNA for the CDR3 is TGTGCCAGTAGGGTATCCGGGACACTGAACACTGAAGCTTTCTTT.